This paragraph covers one T cell receptor beta chain sequence. Antigen specificity is unknown. The sample comes from a study of beta chain features in type 1 diabetes. Study outcomes and limitations: Sequencing of cDNA might inflate the share of cells that strongly express TCR. Naive, central memory and regulatory TCRB repertoires appeared more similar among patients than healthy donors.

Germline CDR1 reads SEHNR; CDR2 reads FQNEAQ (reference sequence). The CDR3 sequence is 18 residues long. J gave up 8 bases and V 6 bases, and 15 bases lay outside the gene matches. The entirety of the isolated RNA underwent reverse transcription, so expressed TCRB transcripts were sequenced. The repertoire was sequenced with immunoSEQ multiplex PCR; TCRdb's copy has only in-frame clones and lacks some. The sample shows 400,000 to 500,000 clones, around 14% of them seen only once. Central memory, naive, regulatory and stem cell-like memory CD4+ cells were sorted by CD45RO/CCR7/CD25/CD127/CD95/CD27. The chain combines TRBV7-9 with TRBJ2-1, with 14 nucleotides matching TRBD2. The receptor was isolated from a man aged 25 to 40 in good health. The sequenced material came from naive CD4+ T cells from blood. CDR3 residues: CASRPMGTSGRVSDEQFF. CDR3 nucleotide sequence: TGTGCCAGCAGGCCCATGGGGACTAGCGGGAGAGTATCAGATGAGCAGTTCTTC.